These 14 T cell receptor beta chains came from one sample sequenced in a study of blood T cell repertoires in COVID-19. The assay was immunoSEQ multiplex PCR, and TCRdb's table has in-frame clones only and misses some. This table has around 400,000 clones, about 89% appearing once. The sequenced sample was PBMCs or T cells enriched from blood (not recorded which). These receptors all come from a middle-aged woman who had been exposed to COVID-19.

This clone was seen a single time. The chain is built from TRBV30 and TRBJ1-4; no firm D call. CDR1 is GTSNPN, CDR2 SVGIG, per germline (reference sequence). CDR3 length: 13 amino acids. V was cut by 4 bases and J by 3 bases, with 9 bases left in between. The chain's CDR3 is CAWNRGSNEKLFF. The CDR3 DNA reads TGTGCCTGGAACCGTGGCTCTAATGAAAAACTGTTTTTT.

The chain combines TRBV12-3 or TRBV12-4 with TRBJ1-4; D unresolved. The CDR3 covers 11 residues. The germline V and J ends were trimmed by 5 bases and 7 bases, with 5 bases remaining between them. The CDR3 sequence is CASSPGEKLFF. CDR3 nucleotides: TGTGCCAGCAGTCCCGGTGAAAAACTGTTTTTT.

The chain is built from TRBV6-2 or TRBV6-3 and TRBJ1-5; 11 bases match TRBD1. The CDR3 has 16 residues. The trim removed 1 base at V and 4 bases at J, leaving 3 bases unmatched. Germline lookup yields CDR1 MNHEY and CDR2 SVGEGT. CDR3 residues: CASSYWGQGGNQPQHF. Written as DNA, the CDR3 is TGTGCCAGCAGTTACTGGGGACAGGGGGGGAATCAGCCCCAGCATTTT.

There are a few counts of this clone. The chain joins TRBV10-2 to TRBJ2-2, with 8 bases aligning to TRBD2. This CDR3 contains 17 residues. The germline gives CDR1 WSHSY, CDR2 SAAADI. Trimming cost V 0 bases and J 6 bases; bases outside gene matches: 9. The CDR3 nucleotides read TGCGCCAGCAGTGAGTCGAGACACGGGAGGGCCGCCGGGGAGCTGTTTTTT. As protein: CASSESRHGRAAGELFF.

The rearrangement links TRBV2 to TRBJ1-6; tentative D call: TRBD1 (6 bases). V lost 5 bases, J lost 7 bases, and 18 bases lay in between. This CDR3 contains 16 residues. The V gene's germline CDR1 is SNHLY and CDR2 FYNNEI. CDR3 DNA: TGTGCCAGCAGTCTGGTGGCGGGGGCGGGAAATTCACCCCTCCACTTT. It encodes CASSLVAGAGNSPLHF.

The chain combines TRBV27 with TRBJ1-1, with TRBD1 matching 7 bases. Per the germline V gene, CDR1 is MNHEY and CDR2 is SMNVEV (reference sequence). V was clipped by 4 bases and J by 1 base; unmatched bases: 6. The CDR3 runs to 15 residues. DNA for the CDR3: TGTGCCAGCAGTTCTCGGGACAGCCCGAACACTGAAGCTTTCTTT. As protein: CASSSRDSPNTEAFF.

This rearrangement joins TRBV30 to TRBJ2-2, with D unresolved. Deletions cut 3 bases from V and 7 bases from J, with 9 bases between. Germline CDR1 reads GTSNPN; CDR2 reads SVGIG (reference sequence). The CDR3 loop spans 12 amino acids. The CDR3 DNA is TGTGCCTGGAGGGGCCTTTACGGGGAGCTGTTTTTT. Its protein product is CAWRGLYGELFF.

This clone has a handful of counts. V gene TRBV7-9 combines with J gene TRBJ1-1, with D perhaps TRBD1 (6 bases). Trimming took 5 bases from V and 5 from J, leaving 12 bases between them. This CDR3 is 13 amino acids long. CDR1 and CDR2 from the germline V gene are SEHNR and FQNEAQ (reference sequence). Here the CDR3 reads CASSKPGTTEAFF. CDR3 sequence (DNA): TGTGCCAGCAGCAAACCCGGGACAACTGAAGCTTTCTTT.

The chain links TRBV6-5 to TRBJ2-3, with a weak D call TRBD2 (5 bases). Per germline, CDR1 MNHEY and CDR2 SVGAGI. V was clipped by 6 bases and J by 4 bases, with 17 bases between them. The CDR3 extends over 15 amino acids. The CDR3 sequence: CASSISGSRADTQYF. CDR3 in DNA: TGTGCCAGCAGCATCAGTGGGAGTCGTGCAGATACGCAGTATTTT.

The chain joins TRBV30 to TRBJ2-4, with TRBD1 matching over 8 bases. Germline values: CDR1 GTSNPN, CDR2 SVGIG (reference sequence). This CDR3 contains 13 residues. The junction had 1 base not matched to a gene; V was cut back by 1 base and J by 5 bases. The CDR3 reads CAWSGDRQNIQYF. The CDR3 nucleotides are TGTGCCTGGAGTGGGGACAGGCAAAACATTCAGTACTTC. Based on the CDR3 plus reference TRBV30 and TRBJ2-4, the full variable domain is SQTIHQWPATLVQPVGSPLSLECTVEGTSNPNLYWYRQAAGRGLQLLFYSVGIGQISSEVPQNLSASRPQDRQFILSSKKLLLSDSGFYLCAWSGDRQNIQYFGAGTRLSVL.

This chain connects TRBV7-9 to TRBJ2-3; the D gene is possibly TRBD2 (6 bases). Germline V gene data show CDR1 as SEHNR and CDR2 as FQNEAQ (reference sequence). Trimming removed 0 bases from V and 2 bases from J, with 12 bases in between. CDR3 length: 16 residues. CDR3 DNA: TGTGCCAGCAGCTTAGCATCGGCGGGACTCACAGATACGCAGTATTTT. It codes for CASSLASAGLTDTQYF.

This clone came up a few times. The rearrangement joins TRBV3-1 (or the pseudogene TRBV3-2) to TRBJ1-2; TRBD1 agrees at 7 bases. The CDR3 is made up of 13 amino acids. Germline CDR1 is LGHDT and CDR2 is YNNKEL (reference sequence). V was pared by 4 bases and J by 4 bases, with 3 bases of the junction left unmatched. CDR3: CASSPGQTYGYTF. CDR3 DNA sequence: TGTGCCAGCAGCCCGGGACAGACCTATGGCTACACCTTC.

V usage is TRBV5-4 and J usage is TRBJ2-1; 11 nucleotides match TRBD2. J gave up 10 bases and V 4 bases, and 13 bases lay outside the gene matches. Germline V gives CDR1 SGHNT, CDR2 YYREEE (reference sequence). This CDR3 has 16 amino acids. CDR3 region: CASSPYIAGGAGEQFF. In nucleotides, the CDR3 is TGTGCCAGCAGCCCCTACATAGCGGGGGGGGCGGGAGAGCAGTTCTTC. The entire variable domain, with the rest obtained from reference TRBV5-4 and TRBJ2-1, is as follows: ETGVTQSPTHLIKTRGQQVTLRCSSQSGHNTVSWYQQALGQGPQFIFQYYREEENGRGNFPPRFSGLQFPNYSSELNVNALELDDSALYLCASSPYIAGGAGEQFFGPGTRLTVL.

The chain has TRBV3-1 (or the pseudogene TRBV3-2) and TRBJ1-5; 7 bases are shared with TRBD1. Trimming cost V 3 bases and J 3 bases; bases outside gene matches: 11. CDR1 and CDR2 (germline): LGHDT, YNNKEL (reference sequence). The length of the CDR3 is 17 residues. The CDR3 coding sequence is TGTGCCAGCAGCCAGTACTCGACAGGGAGTGTCAATCAGCCCCAGCATTTT. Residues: CASSQYSTGSVNQPQHF.